One sample yielded the 3 T cell receptor beta chains listed below, sequenced in a study of blood T cells in healthy people across ages. PCR was performed a second time for 7 to 11 cycles using a sample-barcoded 5' primer and a J-beta primer mix. TCRdb called the 5' RACE reads again in MiXCR, with one record for every CDR3 protein. The repertoire includes 720,000 or so distinct CDR3 sequences, approximately 40% of them detected once, and around 30% sits in the top ten. Sequencing used blood. These receptors all come from an older man in good health.

The chain couples TRBV19 to TRBJ2-6, with TRBD1 matching over 8 bases. Germline loops: CDR1 LNHDA, CDR2 SQIVND (reference sequence). The CDR3 runs to 15 residues. With V trimmed by 4 bases and J by 3 bases, 2 bases remained unmatched. The CDR3 bases are TGTGCCAGTAGTACAGGGGGCCTTGGGGCCAACGTCCTGACTTTC. Translation gives CASSTGGLGANVLTF.

This clonotype was detected a few times. This sequence joins TRBV12-3 or TRBV12-4 and TRBJ2-3, with TRBD2 as a possible D gene (6 bases). The CDR3 covers 15 residues. The ends were cut back, 2 bases at V and 4 bases at J, with 13 bases in the middle. CDR3 DNA sequence: TGTGCCAGCAGTTTACAAGCGGGTGGGGCAGATACGCAGTATTTT. It encodes CASSLQAGGADTQYF.

The chain is built from TRBV9 and TRBJ2-5; 7 bases fit TRBD1. V was clipped by 2 bases and J by 5 bases; unmatched bases: 9. Germline V gene data show CDR1 as SGDLS and CDR2 as YYNGEE. This CDR3 spans 15 amino acids. The CDR3 spells CASSVLRGGWETQYF. CDR3 coding DNA: TGTGCCAGCAGCGTTTTGCGAGGGGGCTGGGAGACCCAGTACTTC.